This T cell receptor (beta chain) was captured by sequencing in a study of OX40 agonist ivuxolimab in advanced cancers. In the study overall: Ivuxolimab was a fully human IgG2 agonistic monoclonal antibody targeting the costimulatory receptor OX40 (CD134). A male proportion of roughly 85% and a mean age of around 60 years, ranging from 23 to 79, were recorded for the dose-escalation cohort. Patients were allowed to have had prior anti-PD-1, anti-PD-L1 or anti-CTLA-4 therapy, and less than 45% of the dose-escalation patients had previously received checkpoint inhibitors. The purpose of peripheral TCRbeta sequencing was to test whether ivuxolimab changed TCR sequence diversity and led to clonal T-cell expansion. Partial responses occurred in three dose-escalation patients, of whom one had hepatocellular carcinoma and two had cutaneous melanoma. The paper describes the monotherapy dose-escalation part (N ≈ 50 patients) of the phase I trial of ivuxolimab. Of the 50 or so patients in dose escalation, about 19 had hepatocellular carcinoma, about 15 had melanoma, 9 had renal cell carcinoma and 9 had head and neck cancer. Intravenous ivuxolimab was administered to patients every 2 weeks at six dose levels: 0.01, 0.1, 0.3, 1.5, 3 and 10 mg/kg. General findings and caveats noted by the study authors: The antigen specificity of the clonally expanded peripheral T cells was not determined. In the 0.1-3.0 mg/kg groups, partial responders were among the patients with the lowest normalized peripheral clonal expansion, particularly in CD8+ T cells. Low levels of normalized T-cell clonal expansion were also seen in some nonresponding patients. On average, CD8+ T cells showed more expanded clones than CD4+ T cells after ivuxolimab. At doses of 0.1 to 3.0 mg/kg, clonal expansion of both CD4+ and CD8+ T cells in blood was seen between baseline and week 6.

To sequence the TCRbeta CDR3 region, genomic DNA was isolated from the sorted cells. TCRbeta CDR3 regions were sequenced using the immunoSEQ Assay. The table comes from immuneACCESS by way of TCRdb, which keeps in-frame sequences with V and J called. Part of the clones is missing from these tables; in studies checked, under half for an unresolved V gene and the rest for unknown reasons. The sample has about 19,000 clones on record, just under 80% of them singletons. 25% to 30% of the sample is held by the ten biggest clonotypes. For this clone: Its antigen is unknown. No much larger clone exists at a distance of one base, and base qualities are not known.

V is cut by 7 bases and J by 8 bases, and the space between the germline ends is 11 bases. Reading from cysteine to phenylalanine, the CDR3 counts 10 amino acids. This entry keeps only the CDR3 DNA: 30 bases, framed from base 1. Via the germline V gene (reference sequence), CDR1 is DFQATT and CDR2 SNEGSKA. The trial excluded patients who had a history of autoimmune disease or who were on systemic immunosuppression. In every dose cohort, peripheral blood was drawn for TCR sequencing at baseline, cycle 4 day 1, and cycle 7 day 1. Samples came from an open-label, multicenter, first-in-human phase I dose-escalation trial of ivuxolimab. Adults with locally advanced or metastatic head and neck squamous cell, hepatocellular, melanoma or renal cell carcinoma were enrolled in the trial. CD4+ and CD8+ T cells were sorted separately from peripheral blood before TCR sequencing.

Sequenced here: CD4+ or CD8+ T cells sorted from blood, sampled in a trial of the OX40 agonist ivuxolimab. The sequence came from an adult with an advanced solid tumor such as melanoma, head and neck, liver or kidney cancer. The chain is encoded by TRBV20-1 joined to TRBJ1-1; TRBD1 is a weak D gene call, 5 bases matching. The DNA sequence is as follows: TGCAGTGGGATGACAGACGAAGCTTTCTTT. It is translated as CSGMTDEAFF.